The clone carrying this T cell receptor beta chain was counted a few times. Its antigen is currently unknown. V trimming: 2 bases; J trimming: 9 bases; junction bases outside the gene matches: 6. The CDR3 runs to 14 residues. The germline V gene has CDR1 SGHRS and CDR2 YFSETQ. One entry per CDR3 protein, called by TCRdb with MiXCR from the 5' RACE reads. The table includes about 810,000 distinct CDR3 sequences, 12% detected once. This specimen belongs to a study of identical twins. Study-wide findings and caveats: Alpha sequences that were out-of-frame and twin-shared showed an excess of low generation probability. The study found that models underestimated out-of-frame TCR alpha sharing in monozygotic twins.

These data also featured in a second study, about yellow fever vaccine responses in identical twins.

The origin of this receptor is a woman between 18 and 29 years old in good health. This chain connects TRBV5-1 to TRBJ2-1; 9 nucleotides agree with TRBD2. The sample consisted of PBMCs. The CDR3 here is CASSFVAGEPEQFF. The DNA of the CDR3 is TGCGCCAGCAGCTTTGTAGCGGGGGAACCTGAGCAGTTCTTC.